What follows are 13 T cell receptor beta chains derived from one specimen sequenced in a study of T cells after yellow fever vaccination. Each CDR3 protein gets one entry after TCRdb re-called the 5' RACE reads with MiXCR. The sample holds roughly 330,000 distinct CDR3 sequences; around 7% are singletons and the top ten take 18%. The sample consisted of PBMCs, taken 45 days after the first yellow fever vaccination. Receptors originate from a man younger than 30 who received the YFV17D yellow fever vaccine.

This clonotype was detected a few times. CDR3 sequence: CASSKRQGAGEQFF. In DNA, the CDR3 is TGTGCCAGCAGCAAGAGACAGGGGGCCGGTGAGCAGTTCTTC. The chain carries TRBV6-5 and TRBJ2-1; 10 bases agree with TRBD1. The germline V gene has CDR1 MNHEY and CDR2 SVGAGI. V trimming: 6 bases; J trimming: 9 bases; junction bases outside the gene matches: 8. CDR3 size: 14 residues.

The CDR3 DNA follows: TGCGCCAGCAGCCAAGTGAGGACCGTGCTCTACAATGAGCAGTTCTTC. As protein: CASSQVRTVLYNEQFF. The chain links TRBV4-1 to TRBJ2-1, with D unresolved. The germline V gene has CDR1 MGHRA and CDR2 YSYEKL. CDR3 size: 16 residues. Trimming cost V 1 base and J 3 bases, with 13 bases left between them.

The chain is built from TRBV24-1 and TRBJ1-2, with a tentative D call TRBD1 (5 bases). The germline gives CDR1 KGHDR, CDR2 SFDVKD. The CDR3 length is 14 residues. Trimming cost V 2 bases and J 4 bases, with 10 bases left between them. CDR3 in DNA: TGTGCCACCAGTGATTCGGGCAGGGCCTATGGCTACACCTTC. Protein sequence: CATSDSGRAYGYTF.

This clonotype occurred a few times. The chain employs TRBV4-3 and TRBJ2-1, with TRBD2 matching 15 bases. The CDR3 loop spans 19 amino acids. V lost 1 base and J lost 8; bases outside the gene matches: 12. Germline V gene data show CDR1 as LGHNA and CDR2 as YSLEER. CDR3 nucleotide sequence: TGCGCCAGCAGCCAAGGGACTAGCGGGGGGGAATTTCCCATCCATGAGCAGTTCTTC. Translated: CASSQGTSGGEFPIHEQFF.

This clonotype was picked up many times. The CDR3 sequence is CASIPRGTEAFF. The CDR3 DNA follows: TGTGCCAGCATACCACGAGGGACTGAAGCTTTCTTT. The chain carries TRBV2 and TRBJ1-1; D uncertain. Germline V gene lookup returns CDR1 SNHLY and CDR2 FYNNEI. This CDR3 spans 12 amino acids. Trimming cost V 7 bases and J 5 bases, with 11 bases left between them.

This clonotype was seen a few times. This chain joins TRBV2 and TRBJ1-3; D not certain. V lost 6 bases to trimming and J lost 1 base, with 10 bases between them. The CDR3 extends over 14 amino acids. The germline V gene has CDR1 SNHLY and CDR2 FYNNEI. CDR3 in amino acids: CASRVMPSGNTIYF. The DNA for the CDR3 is TGTGCCAGCAGGGTGATGCCTTCTGGAAACACCATATATTTT. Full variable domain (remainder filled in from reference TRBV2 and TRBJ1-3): EPEVTQTPSHQVTQMGQEVILRCVPISNHLYFYWYRQILGQKVEFLVSFYNNEISEKSEIFDDQFSVERPDGSNFTLKIRSTKLEDSAMYFCASRVMPSGNTIYFGEGSWLTVV.

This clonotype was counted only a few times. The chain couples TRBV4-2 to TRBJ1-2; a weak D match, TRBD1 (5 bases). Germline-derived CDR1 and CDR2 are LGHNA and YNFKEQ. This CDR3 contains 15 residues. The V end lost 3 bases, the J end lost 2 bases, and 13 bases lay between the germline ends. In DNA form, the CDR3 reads TGTGCCAGCAGCCATTTAAGCAGGGAAAACTATGGCTACACCTTC. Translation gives CASSHLSRENYGYTF.

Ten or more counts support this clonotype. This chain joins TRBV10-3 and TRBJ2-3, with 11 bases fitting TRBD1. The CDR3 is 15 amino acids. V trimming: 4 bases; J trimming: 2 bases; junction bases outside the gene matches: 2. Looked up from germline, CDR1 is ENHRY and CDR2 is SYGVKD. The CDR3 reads CAISADRGPTDTQYF. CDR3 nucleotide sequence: TGTGCCATCAGTGCGGACAGGGGGCCCACAGATACGCAGTATTTT.

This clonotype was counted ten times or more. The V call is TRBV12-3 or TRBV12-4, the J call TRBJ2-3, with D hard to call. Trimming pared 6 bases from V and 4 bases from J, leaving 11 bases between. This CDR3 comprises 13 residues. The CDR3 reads CASSTQPPDTQYF. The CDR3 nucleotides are TGTGCCAGCAGCACCCAACCCCCAGATACGCAGTATTTT.

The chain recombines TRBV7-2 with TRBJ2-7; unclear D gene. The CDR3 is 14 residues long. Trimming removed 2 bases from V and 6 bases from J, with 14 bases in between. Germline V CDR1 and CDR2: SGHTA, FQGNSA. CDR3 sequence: CASSLLVGVGEQYV. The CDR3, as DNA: TGTGCCAGCAGCTTACTAGTGGGCGTAGGCGAGCAGTACGTC.

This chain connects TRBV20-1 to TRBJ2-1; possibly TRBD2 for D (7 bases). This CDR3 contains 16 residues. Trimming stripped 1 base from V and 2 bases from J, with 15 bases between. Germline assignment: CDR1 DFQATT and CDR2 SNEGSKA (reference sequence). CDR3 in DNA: TGCAGTGCTAGAGGGATGAGGGGGGGCCCCTACAATGAGCAGTTCTTC. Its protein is CSARGMRGGPYNEQFF.

CDR3 sequence: CASSDRGRGYEQYV. The CDR3 DNA sequence: TGTGCCAGCAGTGACAGGGGGCGAGGCTACGAGCAGTACGTC. This chain uses TRBV2 with TRBJ2-7; TRBD1 matches at 8 bases. CDR3 length: 14 residues. Germline CDR1 SNHLY, CDR2 FYNNEI. After removal of 3 bases from V and 3 bases from J, the junction contained 4 bases not matched to a gene.

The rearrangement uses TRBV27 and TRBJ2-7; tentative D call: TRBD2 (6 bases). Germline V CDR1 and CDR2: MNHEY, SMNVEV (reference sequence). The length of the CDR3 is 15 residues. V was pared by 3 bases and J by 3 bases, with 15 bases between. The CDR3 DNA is TGTGCCAGCAGTTTTTGCGGCGGGGCCTGCTACGAGCAGTACTTC. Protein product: CASSFCGGACYEQYF.